This T cell receptor beta chain was retrieved from a study of long-term antiretroviral therapy in people with HIV. Across the whole study: The earliest samples predate the 2015 immediate-ART recommendation by about a decade. The study, taken as a whole, reports: Controls showed broader CDR3 length ranges than did the HIV repertoires.

Assay version v3.0 of immunoSEQ was used, and it was run at survey level. Data came from immunoSEQ multiplex PCR; TCRdb stores just in-frame clones and leaves some out. This sample has under 30,000 clones, with around 82% found just once. Trimming left V 1 base short and J 0 bases short, with 7 bases between. This CDR3 has 14 residues. The V gene's germline CDR1 is SGHRS and CDR2 YFSETQ. Comments on this clone: Its antigen is still unknown.

The TCR comes from a man in his forties or fifties with HIV. V and J are TRBV5-1 and TRBJ1-1; D unclear. Sequenced material: unsorted PBMCs, taken 3 years after starting antiretroviral therapy. The CDR3, as DNA: TGCGCCAGCAGCTTGCGGCAGCTGAACACTGAAGCTTTCTTT. It specifies CASSLRQLNTEAFF.